This T cell receptor (beta chain) was sequenced for a study of blood T cell repertoires in COVID-19. Study-wide background: From T cells, B-cell-depleted T cells, or PBMCs came the material, which was cDNA or gDNA.

This clone has just one count. Clones were sequenced by immunoSEQ multiplex PCR, and TCRdb holds only the in-frame ones, with some missing. Of 200,000 to 300,000 clones listed, about 79% are singletons. Trimming shortened V by 2 bases and J by 3 bases, and 5 bases separated the two germline ends. This CDR3 has 13 residues. CDR1 is KGHSH and CDR2 is LQKENI in the germline V gene. Material for sequencing was peripheral blood. The receptor comes from a man aged 35 to 55 who had recovered from COVID-19. This rearrangement joins TRBV18 to TRBJ2-1; a weak D match, TRBD2 (5 bases). CDR3 DNA: TGTGCCAGCTCACCAGAGGGCTACAATGAGCAGTTCTTC. Its protein is CASSPEGYNEQFF.